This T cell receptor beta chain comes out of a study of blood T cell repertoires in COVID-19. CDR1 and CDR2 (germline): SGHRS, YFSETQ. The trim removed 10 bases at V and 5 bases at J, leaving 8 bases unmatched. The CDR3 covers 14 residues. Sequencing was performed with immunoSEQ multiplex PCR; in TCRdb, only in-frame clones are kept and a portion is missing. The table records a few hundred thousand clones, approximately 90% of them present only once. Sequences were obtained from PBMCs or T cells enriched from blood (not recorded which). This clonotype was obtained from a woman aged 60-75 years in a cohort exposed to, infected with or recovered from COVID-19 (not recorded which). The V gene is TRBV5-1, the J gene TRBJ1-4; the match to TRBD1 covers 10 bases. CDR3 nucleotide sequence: TGCGCCCTAGGGACAGGGGCCCTCAATGAAAAACTGTTTTTT. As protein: CALGTGALNEKLFF.